This TCR beta chain emerged from a study of blood T cell repertoires in COVID-19. The protocol was immunoSEQ multiplex PCR, while the TCRdb copy is restricted to in-frame clones and leaves out a portion. The repertoire has about 120,000 clones, about 90% of them found once; the top ten carry 0.88%. The CDR3 consists of 11 residues. CDR1 and CDR2 (germline): GTSNPN, SVGIG (reference sequence). The germline V and J ends were trimmed by 2 bases and 4 bases, with 5 bases remaining between them. The sequencing sample was made of peripheral blood. This chain links TRBV30 with TRBJ2-5; no definite D call. The source of this sequence is a woman between 45 and 65 years old with active or convalescent COVID-19. This chain's CDR3 is CAWSTGETQYF. The CDR3 DNA sequence: TGTGCCTGGAGTACTGGAGAGACCCAGTACTTC. Full variable domain (outside the CDR3, taken from reference TRBV30 and TRBJ2-5): SQTIHQWPATLVQPVGSPLSLECTVEGTSNPNLYWYRQAAGRGLQLLFYSVGIGQISSEVPQNLSASRPQDRQFILSSKKLLLSDSGFYLCAWSTGETQYFGPGTRLLVL.